The clone carrying this T cell receptor beta chain showed up just once. The antigen remains undetermined. Some clones are missing from TCRdb's copy, which holds only in-frame ones; the method was immunoSEQ multiplex PCR. The sample consists of fewer than 40,000 clones, 90% of them appearing once. The data belong to a study of neoadjuvant nivolumab and ipilimumab in lung cancer. Study observations and caveats: A small number of samples were TCR sequenced. TCR richness and clonality were higher in tumors than adjacent uninvolved lung.

Trimming shortened V by 4 bases and J by 0 bases, and 13 bases separated the two germline ends. The CDR3 extends over 16 amino acids. Germline V gene lookup returns CDR1 SGHDT and CDR2 YYEEEE. This sequence originates from an adult with non-small cell lung cancer. The chain is built from TRBV5-6 and TRBJ2-2; D remains ambiguous. Source: peripheral blood, taken after neoadjuvant nivolumab, alone or with ipilimumab, at or shortly before surgery. CDR3 sequence: CASSPGPSPNTGELFF. CDR3 bases: TGTGCCAGCAGCCCCGGACCCAGCCCGAACACCGGGGAGCTGTTTTTT.